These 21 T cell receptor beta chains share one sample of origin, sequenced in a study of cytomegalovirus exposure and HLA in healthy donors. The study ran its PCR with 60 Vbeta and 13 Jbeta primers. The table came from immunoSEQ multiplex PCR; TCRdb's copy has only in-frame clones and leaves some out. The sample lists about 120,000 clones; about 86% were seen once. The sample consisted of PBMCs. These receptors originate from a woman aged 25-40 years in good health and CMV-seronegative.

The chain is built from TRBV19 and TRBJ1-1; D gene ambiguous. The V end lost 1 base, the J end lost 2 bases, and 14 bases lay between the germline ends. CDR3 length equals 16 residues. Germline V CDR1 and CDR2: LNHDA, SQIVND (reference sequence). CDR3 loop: CASSIGRGIGNTEAFF. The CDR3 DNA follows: TGTGCCAGTAGTATAGGCCGAGGGATAGGAAACACTGAAGCTTTCTTT.

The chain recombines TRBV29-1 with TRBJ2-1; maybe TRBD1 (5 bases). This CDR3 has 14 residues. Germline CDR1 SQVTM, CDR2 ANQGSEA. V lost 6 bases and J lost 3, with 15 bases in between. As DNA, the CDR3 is TGCAGCGTCGAGAGTCAGGGCCACTACAATGAGCAGTTCTTC. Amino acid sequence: CSVESQGHYNEQFF.

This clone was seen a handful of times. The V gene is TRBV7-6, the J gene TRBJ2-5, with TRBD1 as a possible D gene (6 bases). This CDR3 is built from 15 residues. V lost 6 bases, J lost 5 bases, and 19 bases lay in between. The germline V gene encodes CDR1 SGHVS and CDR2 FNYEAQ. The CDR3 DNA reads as TGTGCCAGCAGTGTTGGGGGCACCATGGACGAGACCCAGTACTTC. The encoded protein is CASSVGGTMDETQYF.

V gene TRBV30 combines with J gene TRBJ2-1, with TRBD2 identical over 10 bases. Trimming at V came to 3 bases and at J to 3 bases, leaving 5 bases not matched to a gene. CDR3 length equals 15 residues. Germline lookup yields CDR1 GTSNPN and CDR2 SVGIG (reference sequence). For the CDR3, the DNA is TGTGCCTGGAGCCTAGCGGGAGACTTCTACAATGAGCAGTTCTTC. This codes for CAWSLAGDFYNEQFF.

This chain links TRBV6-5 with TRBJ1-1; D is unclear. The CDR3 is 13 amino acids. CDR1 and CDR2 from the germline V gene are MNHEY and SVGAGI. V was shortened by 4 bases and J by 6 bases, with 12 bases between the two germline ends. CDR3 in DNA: TGTGCCAGCAGTTTGAGGCCAAGCCCTGAAGCTTTCTTT. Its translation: CASSLRPSPEAFF.

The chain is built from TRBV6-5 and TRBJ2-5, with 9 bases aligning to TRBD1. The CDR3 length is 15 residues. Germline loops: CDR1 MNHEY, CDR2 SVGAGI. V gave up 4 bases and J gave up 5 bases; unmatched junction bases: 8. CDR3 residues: CASSSRDRDWETQYF. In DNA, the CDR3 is TGTGCCAGCAGTTCCCGGGACAGGGACTGGGAGACCCAGTACTTC.

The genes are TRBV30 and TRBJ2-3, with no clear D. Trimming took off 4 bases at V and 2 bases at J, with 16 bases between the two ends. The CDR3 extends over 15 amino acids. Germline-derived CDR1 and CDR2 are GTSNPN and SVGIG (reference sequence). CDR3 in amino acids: CAWTDEWRFTDTQYF. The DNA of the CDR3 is TGTGCCTGGACCGACGAATGGCGGTTCACAGATACGCAGTATTTT. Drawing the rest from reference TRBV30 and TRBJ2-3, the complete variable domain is SQTIHQWPATLVQPVGSPLSLECTVEGTSNPNLYWYRQAAGRGLQLLFYSVGIGQISSEVPQNLSASRPQDRQFILSSKKLLLSDSGFYLCAWTDEWRFTDTQYFGPGTRLTVL.

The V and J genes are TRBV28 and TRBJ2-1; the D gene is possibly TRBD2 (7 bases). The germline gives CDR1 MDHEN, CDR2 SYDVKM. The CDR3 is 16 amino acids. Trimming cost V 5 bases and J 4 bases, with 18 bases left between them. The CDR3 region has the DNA TGTGCCAGCAGTGAATGGGGGCTAGCGGATTACAATGAGCAGTTCTTC. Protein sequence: CASSEWGLADYNEQFF.

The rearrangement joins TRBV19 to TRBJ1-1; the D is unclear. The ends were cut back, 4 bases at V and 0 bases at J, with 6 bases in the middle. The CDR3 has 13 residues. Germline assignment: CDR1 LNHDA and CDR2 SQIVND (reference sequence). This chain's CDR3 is CASSTNMNTEAFF. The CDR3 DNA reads TGTGCCAGTAGTACAAACATGAACACTGAAGCTTTCTTT.

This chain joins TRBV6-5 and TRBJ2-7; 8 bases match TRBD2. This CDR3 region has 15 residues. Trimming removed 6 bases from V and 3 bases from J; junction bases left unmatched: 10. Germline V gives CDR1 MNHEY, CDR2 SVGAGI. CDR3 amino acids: CASRETLAAHYEQYF. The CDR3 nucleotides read TGTGCCAGCAGGGAGACACTAGCGGCACACTACGAGCAGTACTTC.

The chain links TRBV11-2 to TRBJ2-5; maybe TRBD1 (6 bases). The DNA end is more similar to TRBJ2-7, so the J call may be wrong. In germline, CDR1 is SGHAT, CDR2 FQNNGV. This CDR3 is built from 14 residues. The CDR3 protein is CASSTRTESYEQYF. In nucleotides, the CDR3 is TGTGCCAGCAGCACCCGGACAGAAAGCTACGAGCAGTACTTC.

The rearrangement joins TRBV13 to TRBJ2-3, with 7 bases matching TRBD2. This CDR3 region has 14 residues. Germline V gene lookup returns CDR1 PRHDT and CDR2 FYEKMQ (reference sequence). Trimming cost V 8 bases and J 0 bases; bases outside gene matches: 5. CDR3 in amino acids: CASVLSGSTDTQYF. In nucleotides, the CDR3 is TGTGCCAGCGTACTTAGCGGGAGCACAGATACGCAGTATTTT.

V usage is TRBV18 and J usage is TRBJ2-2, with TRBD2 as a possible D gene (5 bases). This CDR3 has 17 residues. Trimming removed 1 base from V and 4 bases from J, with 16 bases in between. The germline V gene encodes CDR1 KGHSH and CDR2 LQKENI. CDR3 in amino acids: CASSPLITNEGTGELFF. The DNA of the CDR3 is TGTGCCAGCTCACCACTGATCACGAACGAGGGCACCGGGGAGCTGTTTTTT.

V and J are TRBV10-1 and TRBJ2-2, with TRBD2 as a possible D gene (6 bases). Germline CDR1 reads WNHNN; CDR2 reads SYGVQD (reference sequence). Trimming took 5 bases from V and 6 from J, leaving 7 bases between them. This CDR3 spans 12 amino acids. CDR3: CASSRGAGELFF. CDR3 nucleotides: TGCGCCAGCAGTCGCGGGGCCGGGGAGCTGTTTTTT.

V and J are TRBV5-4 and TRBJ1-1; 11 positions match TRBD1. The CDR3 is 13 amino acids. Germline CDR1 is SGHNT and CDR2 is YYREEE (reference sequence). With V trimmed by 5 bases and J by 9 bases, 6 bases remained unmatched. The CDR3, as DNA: TGTGCCAGCAGACCGGACAGGGGGCTCAAAGCTTTCTTT. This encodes CASRPDRGLKAFF.

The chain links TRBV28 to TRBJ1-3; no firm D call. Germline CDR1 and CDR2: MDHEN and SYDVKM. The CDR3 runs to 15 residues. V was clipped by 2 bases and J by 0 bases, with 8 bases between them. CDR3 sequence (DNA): TGTGCCAGCAGTTTAGAGGGCGGCTCTGGAAACACCATATATTTT. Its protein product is CASSLEGGSGNTIYF.

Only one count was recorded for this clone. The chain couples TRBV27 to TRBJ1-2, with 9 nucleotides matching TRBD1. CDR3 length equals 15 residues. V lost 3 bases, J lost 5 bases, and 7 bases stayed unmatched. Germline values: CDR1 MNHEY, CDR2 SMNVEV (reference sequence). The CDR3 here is CASSLRGQGGYGYTF. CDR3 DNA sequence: TGTGCCAGCAGTTTGCGGGGACAGGGCGGTTATGGCTACACCTTC.

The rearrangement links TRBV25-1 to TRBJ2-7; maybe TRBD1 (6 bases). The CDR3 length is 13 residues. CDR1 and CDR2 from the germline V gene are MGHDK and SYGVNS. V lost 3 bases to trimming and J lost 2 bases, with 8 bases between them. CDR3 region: CASSDRGPYEQYF. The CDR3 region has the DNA TGTGCCAGCAGTGACAGGGGCCCCTACGAGCAGTACTTC.

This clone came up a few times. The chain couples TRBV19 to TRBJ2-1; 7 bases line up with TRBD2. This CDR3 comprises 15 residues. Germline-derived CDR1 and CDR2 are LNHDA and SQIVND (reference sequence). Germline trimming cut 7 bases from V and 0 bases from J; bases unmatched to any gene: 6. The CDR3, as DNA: TGTGCCAGTACGACTAGCCGGAGCTCCTACAATGAGCAGTTCTTC. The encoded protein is CASTTSRSSYNEQFF.

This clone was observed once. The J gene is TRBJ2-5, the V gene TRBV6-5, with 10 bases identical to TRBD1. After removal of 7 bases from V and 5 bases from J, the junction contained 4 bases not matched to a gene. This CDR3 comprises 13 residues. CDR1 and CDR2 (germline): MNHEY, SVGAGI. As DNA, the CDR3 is TGTGCCAGCATTGGACAGGGGGGGGAGACCCAGTACTTC. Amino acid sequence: CASIGQGGETQYF.

CDR3 amino acids: CASSLEQGFGETQYF. CDR3 nucleotide sequence: TGTGCCAGCAGCTTAGAGCAGGGGTTCGGGGAGACCCAGTACTTC. This rearrangement joins TRBV7-3 to TRBJ2-5; D is possibly TRBD1 (6 bases). V was pared by 2 bases and J by 5 bases, with 15 bases between. The CDR3 consists of 15 residues. Germline V gene lookup returns CDR1 SGHTA and CDR2 FQGTGA. The whole variable domain, remainder taken from reference TRBV7-3 and TRBJ2-5, is GAGVSQTPSNKVTEKGKYVELRCDPISGHTALYWYRQSLGQGPEFLIYFQGTGAADDSGLPNDRFFAVRPEGSVSTLKIQRTERGDSAVYLCASSLEQGFGETQYFGPGTRLLVL.